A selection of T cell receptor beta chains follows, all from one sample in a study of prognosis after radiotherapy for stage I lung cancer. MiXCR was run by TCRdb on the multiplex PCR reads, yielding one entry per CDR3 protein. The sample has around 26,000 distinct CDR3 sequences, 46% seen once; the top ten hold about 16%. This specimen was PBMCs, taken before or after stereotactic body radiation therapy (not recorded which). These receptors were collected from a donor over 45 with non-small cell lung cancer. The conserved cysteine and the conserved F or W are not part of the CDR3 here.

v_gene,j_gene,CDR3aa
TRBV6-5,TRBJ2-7,ASSYSKNYEQY
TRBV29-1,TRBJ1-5,SVVLRGGQVGTQH
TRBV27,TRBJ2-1,ASSPTAGGYEQF
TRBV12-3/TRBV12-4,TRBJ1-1,ASSLVGMNTEAF
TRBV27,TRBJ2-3,ASSSHTDTQY
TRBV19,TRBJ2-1,ASSILAGGSYNEQF
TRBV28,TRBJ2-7,ASKGGLAGAFSYEQY
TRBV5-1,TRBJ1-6,ASSLATGKNSPLH
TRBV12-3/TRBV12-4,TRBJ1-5,ASTKQGQPQH
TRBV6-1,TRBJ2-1,ASSELAGQGEQF
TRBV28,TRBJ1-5,ASRESGTGCNHPQH
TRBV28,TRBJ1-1,ASPGAGADTEAF
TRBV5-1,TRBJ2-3,ASSLGNQGTDTQY
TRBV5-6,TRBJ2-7,ASSNPGVGYEQY
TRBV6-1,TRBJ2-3,ASSEGACGYTQY
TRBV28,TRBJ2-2,ASSFGTVASSEELF
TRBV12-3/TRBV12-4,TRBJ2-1,AISVLTENEQF